This T cell receptor beta chain emerged from a study of lymphopenia after photon versus proton radiotherapy. The study's findings and limits: Proton therapy kept repertoires fairly stable, unlike photons, which gained effector/memory cells. Post-nadir diversity loss with photons came from oligoclonal expansion, particularly CD8+ Temra cells.

The CDR3 runs to 12 residues. Germline values: CDR1 SQVTM, CDR2 ANQGSEA. Data came from immunoSEQ multiplex PCR; TCRdb stores just in-frame clones and leaves some out. Of over 10,000 clones listed, 88% were seen once; the top ten hold roughly 4%. With respect to this clone: Its matching antigen is unknown. A read error may account for a junction end that differs from germline.

The TCR was taken from a man aged 55 to 70 with pancreatic cancer. The input for sequencing was peripheral blood, taken from a patient treated with photon-based radiotherapy. The rearrangement joins TRBV29-1 to TRBJ2-7, with D possibly being TRBD2 (5 bases). The CDR3 nucleotides are TGCAGCGTTAAAGAGGGTTGGTACGAGCAGTACTTC. Amino acid sequence: CSVKEGWYEQYF.